Described below is a single T cell receptor beta chain sequence and its context. Its recognized antigen is unknown. No per-base quality is available; no much larger clone lies one base away. Separate from the approximately 700-subject first cohort, the validation cohort of 95 to 150 subjects was the group to which the donors belonged. This specimen belongs to a study of cytomegalovirus exposure and HLA in healthy donors (TCRdb year 2017). With respect to the entire study: The 650 to 750 repertoires of the first cohort and the 95 to 150 validation repertoires were produced on the same platform, according to a later analysis. The study aimed to test whether cataloging public T cell receptors could reveal signatures of past pathogen exposure. A separate validation cohort of roughly 130 different subjects was used in addition to the 666-subject first cohort. To predict cytomegalovirus infection status, the study brought together high-throughput TCR immunosequencing, statistical association of individual TCRs with disease status, and machine learning. The full study reports these points: Most TCR sequences were observed very rarely across donors, whereas some public TCRs were present in many individuals. A later analysis found that TCRs clustered in the first cohort also tended to co-occur in the approximately 120 validation repertoires, with approximately 95% of cluster scores above 0. Three of the identified cytomegalovirus-associated TCR beta chains were confirmed in vitro to be specific for cytomegalovirus antigens. The classifier was reported to diagnose cytomegalovirus status with high specificity and sensitivity in both the original and validation cohorts. The authors suggested that the approach could potentially be generalized to other disease states and immunological phenotypes. All 120 or so repertoires were used to score co-occurrence in the validation cohort in a later analysis, because that analysis had no HLA typing for the cohort. The study gave a list of about 170 TCR beta chains associated with cytomegalovirus.

V and J lose 6 bases and 2 bases, and a span of 10 bases separates them. The germline V gene (reference sequence) supplies CDR1 MNHEY and CDR2 SMNVEV. From cysteine to phenylalanine, the CDR3 is 14 amino acids long. Just CDR3 DNA is preserved here, 42 bases in frame from base 1. The library was prepared using the immunoSEQ multiplex PCR assay. The paper's data handling went like this. To diagnose cytomegalovirus status from the catalog of TCR beta chain sequences, a statistical classification framework was built. Imported from immuneACCESS, the table was reduced by TCRdb to in-frame sequences with V and J called. These copies leave out some clones; in studies compared against another copy, an unresolved V gene accounts for under half, and the cause of the remainder is not known. That table gives V, J and clone size, and the DNA gave D and trimming. Within this sample are about 150,000 clones, with around 83% of them counted one time only. About 1.9% of the sample goes to the ten largest clones.

The receptor was derived from a human donor in good health. The V and J genes are TRBV27 and TRBJ2-2; the D gene is possibly TRBD2, with 5 bases matching. Sequences were obtained from PBMCs. The CDR3 region: CASRLLDNTGELFF. The sequence in DNA is TGTGCCAGCAGGCTACTAGATAACACCGGGGAGCTGTTTTTT.